This TCR beta chain was captured by sequencing in a study of beta chain features in type 1 diabetes. Study-wide context: Examination spanned around 100,000,000 sorted cells from all samples. Study-wide findings and caveats: Shorter TCRB CDR3s, moderately but significantly so, marked every one of the four CD4+ subsets in Type 1 diabetes patients. At VDJ recombination sites, type 1 diabetes patients had fewer insertions and more deleted nucleotides.

Regarding this clone: The antigen remains unidentified.

Each of the CD4+ naive, central memory, regulatory and stem cell-like memory populations was sorted via CD45RO/CCR7/CD25/CD127/CD95/CD27. CDR3 length: 13 residues. CDR1 and CDR2 (germline): MNHNS, SASEGT. Trimming left V 6 bases short and J 7 bases short, with 13 bases between. The investigators reverse transcribed all of the isolated RNA, so they sequenced expressed TCRB transcripts. The method was immunoSEQ multiplex PCR; TCRdb's version includes in-frame clones alone and lacks a portion of them. The sample includes some 350,000 clones, around 10% of them seen just once. This clonotype originated in a man aged 25-45 years with type 1 diabetes. The chain recombines TRBV6-1 with TRBJ2-1; TRBD1 might be the D (6 bases). The sample consisted of central memory CD4+ T cells from blood. For the CDR3, the DNA is TGTGCCAGCAGGCCCGGGACAAGGAATGAGCAGTTCTTC. The encoded protein is CASRPGTRNEQFF.